Following are 18 T cell receptor beta chains from one sample sequenced in a study of blood T cell repertoires in COVID-19. Clones were read by immunoSEQ multiplex PCR, and TCRdb kept only the in-frame ones, dropping some. The sample records about 330,000 clones, approximately 90% being singletons. The sequenced material came from peripheral blood. The receptors here all came from a young man with COVID-19, enrolled during active disease.

The chain couples TRBV5-8 to TRBJ2-7, with TRBD1 matching over 9 bases. V lost 0 bases, J lost 0 bases, and 1 base stayed unmatched. Germline V gives CDR1 SGHTS, CDR2 YDEGEE. This CDR3 comprises 15 residues. DNA for the CDR3: TGTGCCAGCAGCTTGGGGACAGGGGCCTCCTACGAGCAGTACTTC. As protein: CASSLGTGASYEQYF. Complete variable domain (other parts from reference TRBV5-8 and TRBJ2-7): EAGVTQSPTHLIKTRGQQATLRCSPISGHTSVYWYQQALGLGLQFLLWYDEGEERNRGNFPPRFSGRQFPNYSSELNVNALELEDSALYLCASSLGTGASYEQYFGPGTRLTVT.

The gene calls are TRBV6-2 or TRBV6-3 and TRBJ2-5; TRBD2 agrees at 10 bases. Germline V gene data show CDR1 as MNHEY and CDR2 as SVGEGT. Germline trimming cut 2 bases from V and 0 bases from J; bases unmatched to any gene: 12. This CDR3 is built from 19 residues. The CDR3, as DNA: TGTGCCAGCAGTTACCAGCGGGGGGGCCGGTGGGCTGACCAAGAGACCCAGTACTTC. Translated, it gives CASSYQRGGRWADQETQYF.

The chain joins TRBV18 to TRBJ2-6, with D uncertain. This CDR3 is built from 15 residues. The germline V and J ends were trimmed by 3 bases and 0 bases, with 6 bases remaining between them. The V gene's germline CDR1 is KGHSH and CDR2 LQKENI. This CDR3 reads CASSPYSSGANVLTF. The CDR3 coding sequence is TGTGCCAGCTCACCTTACAGCTCTGGGGCCAACGTCCTGACTTTC.

The J gene is TRBJ2-7, the V gene TRBV27, with D tentatively TRBD2 (7 bases). The length of the CDR3 is 14 residues. From germline, CDR1 is MNHEY and CDR2 SMNVEV (reference sequence). V was shortened by 6 bases and J by 2 bases, with 14 bases between the two germline ends. For the CDR3, the DNA is TGTGCCAGCAGAGTACAGGGAGGGCCCTACGAGCAGTACTTC. This gives the protein CASRVQGGPYEQYF.

The V call is TRBV19, the J call TRBJ2-7, with TRBD2 identical over 9 bases. Germline lookup yields CDR1 LNHDA and CDR2 SQIVND (reference sequence). J was trimmed by 1 base and V by 3 bases; bases with no gene match: 4. This CDR3 comprises 15 residues. The CDR3 reads CASSIFLAGSYEQYF. The CDR3 DNA is TGTGCCAGTAGTATTTTCCTAGCGGGGTCCTACGAGCAGTACTTC.

In this sample, this clone turned up once. The gene calls are TRBV7-2 and TRBJ1-1; D is undetermined. The V gene's germline CDR1 is SGHTA and CDR2 FQGNSA. V was shortened by 4 bases and J by 0 bases, with 12 bases between the two germline ends. This CDR3 is built from 15 residues. The CDR3 DNA sequence: TGTGCCAGCAGCTGGGGTGAGGGATTGAACACTGAAGCTTTCTTT. This sequence encodes CASSWGEGLNTEAFF.

This clone was detected only a few times. This sequence joins TRBV19 and TRBJ1-2, with D maybe TRBD1 (5 bases). Germline V gives CDR1 LNHDA, CDR2 SQIVND (reference sequence). CDR3 size: 15 residues. V dropped 6 bases and J dropped 6 bases, with 20 bases sitting between them. CDR3 nucleotides: TGTGCCAGTAGGCAAATTTTGGGAGGGGCGCATGGCTACACCTTC. Translated: CASRQILGGAHGYTF.

The chain joins TRBV30 to TRBJ2-3; TRBD2 agrees at 10 bases. The V gene's germline CDR1 is GTSNPN and CDR2 SVGIG (reference sequence). V lost 2 bases, J lost 4 bases, and 3 bases stayed unmatched. There are 14 residues in the CDR3. The CDR3 nucleotides are TGTGCCTGGAGTCCAGCGGGAGGGCCAGATACGCAGTATTTT. Its translation is CAWSPAGGPDTQYF.

The chain employs TRBV28 and TRBJ2-5; D uncertain. This CDR3 region has 11 residues. Germline loops: CDR1 MDHEN, CDR2 SYDVKM. Trimming removed 6 bases at V and 4 bases at J, with 6 bases between. The CDR3, as DNA: TGTGCCAGCAGGTATCGAGAGACCCAGTACTTC. This encodes CASRYRETQYF.

The chain joins TRBV6-2 or TRBV6-3 to TRBJ2-3; 7 bases match TRBD2. Per germline, CDR1 MNHEY and CDR2 SVGEGT. Trimming removed 6 bases from V and 2 bases from J; junction bases left unmatched: 2. CDR3 size: 13 residues. Written as DNA, the CDR3 is TGTGCCAGCAGCCGGGACTACACAGATACGCAGTATTTT. It codes for CASSRDYTDTQYF.

This chain joins TRBV7-3 and TRBJ2-5; TRBD1 might be the D (6 bases). V was shortened by 2 bases and J by 1 base, with 8 bases between the two germline ends. Per germline, CDR1 SGHTA and CDR2 FQGTGA. The CDR3 runs to 14 residues. CDR3 protein: CASSLAGAQETQYF. The CDR3 DNA is TGTGCCAGCAGCTTAGCAGGGGCCCAAGAGACCCAGTACTTC.

The chain couples TRBV11-3 to TRBJ2-1; no clear D gene. V shed 5 bases and J shed 6 bases, with 14 bases lying between them. The CDR3 spans 14 residues. CDR1 SGHNT and CDR2 YENEEA come from the germline V gene. In nucleotides, the CDR3 is TGTGCCAGCAGCCCGATCAGACATCCCAATGAGCAGTTCTTC. It specifies CASSPIRHPNEQFF.

The chain has TRBV7-2 and TRBJ1-2; 7 nucleotides line up with TRBD1. Germline CDR1 is SGHTA and CDR2 is FQGNSA. Trimming at V came to 2 bases and at J to 6 bases, leaving 6 bases not matched to a gene. The CDR3 totals 14 residues. CDR3 residues: CASSLRGQGDGYTF. CDR3 DNA: TGTGCCAGCAGCTTAAGGGGCCAGGGGGATGGCTACACCTTC.

This sequence joins TRBV2 and TRBJ2-3, with TRBD1 identical over 8 bases. Trimming removed 5 bases from V and 0 bases from J; junction bases left unmatched: 4. CDR3 length: 15 amino acids. Germline values: CDR1 SNHLY, CDR2 FYNNEI. The CDR3 nucleotides are TGTGCCAGCAGTCTACAGGGGGGAAGCACAGATACGCAGTATTTT. It codes for CASSLQGGSTDTQYF.

The CDR3 loop reads CASSPGTSGRTYNEQFF. The CDR3 DNA reads TGTGCCAGCAGTCCCGGGACTAGCGGCCGTACTTACAATGAGCAGTTCTTC. The chain links TRBV6-2 or TRBV6-3 to TRBJ2-1, with 11 bases fitting TRBD2. V dropped 5 bases and J dropped 4; count of bases not matched to a gene: 10. Germline CDR1 and CDR2: MNHEY and SVGEGT. CDR3 length equals 17 residues.

The chain combines TRBV28 with TRBJ2-6; no firm D call. The V gene's germline CDR1 is MDHEN and CDR2 SYDVKM. The CDR3 is made up of 13 amino acids. CDR3 sequence reads: CAFAAAGANVLTF. The CDR3 region has the DNA TGTGCATTCGCGGCAGCTGGGGCCAACGTCCTGACTTTC.

This rearrangement joins TRBV3-1 (or the pseudogene TRBV3-2) to TRBJ2-7; D is possibly TRBD2 (5 bases). V was shortened by 1 base and J by 0 bases, with 10 bases between the two germline ends. CDR3 length: 15 residues. Germline CDR1 LGHDT, CDR2 YNNKEL (reference sequence). The chain's CDR3 is CASSQGETISYEQYF. The CDR3 DNA follows: TGTGCCAGCAGCCAAGGAGAGACTATCTCCTACGAGCAGTACTTC.

V and J are TRBV24-1 and TRBJ2-3; a possible D gene is TRBD2 (5 bases). This CDR3 has 16 amino acids. V was shortened by 0 bases and J by 0 bases, with 9 bases between the two germline ends. The germline V gene has CDR1 KGHDR and CDR2 SFDVKD. CDR3 nucleotide sequence: TGTGCCACCAGTGATTTGGGACTCCTGAGCACAGATACGCAGTATTTT. Its translation is CATSDLGLLSTDTQYF.